The 17 T cell receptor beta chains below come from one sample, sequenced in a study of technical replicates of blood from a few donors. Some clones are missing from TCRdb's copy, which holds only in-frame ones; the method was immunoSEQ multiplex PCR. The sample carries 95,000 or so clones, approximately 95% recorded once. The specimen was T cells isolated from PBMCs. Receptors originate from a human donor in good health.

V gene TRBV6-4 combines with J gene TRBJ1-5, with D uncertain. The germline CDR1 and CDR2 sequences are MRHNA and SNTAGT. The CDR3 sequence is 13 residues long. Trimming cost V 3 bases and J 5 bases, with 8 bases left between them. For the CDR3, the DNA is TGTGCCAGCAGTGAAACCGGGGATCAGCCCCAGCATTTT. As protein: CASSETGDQPQHF.

The chain joins TRBV19 to TRBJ1-5, with D perhaps TRBD1 (6 bases). The CDR3 is 16 amino acids. CDR1 is LNHDA, CDR2 SQIVND, per germline (reference sequence). Deletions cut 7 bases from V and 7 bases from J, with 23 bases between. CDR3 residues: CASTRDLTGKRQPQHF. The CDR3 bases are TGTGCCAGTACCCGAGACCTAACAGGGAAGAGACAGCCCCAGCATTTT. Combining the CDR3 with reference TRBV19 and TRBJ1-5 gives the whole variable domain DGGITQSPKYLFRKEGQNVTLSCEQNLNHDAMYWYRQDPGQGLRLIYYSQIVNDFQKGDIAEGYSVSREKKESFPLTVTSAQKNPTAFYLCASTRDLTGKRQPQHFGDGTRLSIL.

The rearrangement joins TRBV7-3 to TRBJ2-7; 11 bases are a match to TRBD2. This CDR3 spans 19 amino acids. Germline V gene sequence: CDR1 SGHTA, CDR2 FQGTGA. The junction had 20 bases not matched to a gene; V was cut back by 5 bases and J by 5 bases. CDR3 amino acids: CASSPRYLAGGVGGDEQYF. The DNA for the CDR3 is TGTGCCAGCAGCCCCCGATACCTAGCGGGAGGTGTAGGAGGAGACGAGCAGTACTTC. Filled out from reference TRBV7-3 and TRBJ2-7, the complete variable domain reads GAGVSQTPSNKVTEKGKYVELRCDPISGHTALYWYRQSLGQGPEFLIYFQGTGAADDSGLPNDRFFAVRPEGSVSTLKIQRTERGDSAVYLCASSPRYLAGGVGGDEQYFGPGTRLTVT.

The J gene is TRBJ2-3, the V gene TRBV28, with 8 bases matching TRBD2. The CDR3 sequence is 16 residues long. The V gene's germline CDR1 is MDHEN and CDR2 SYDVKM. The V segment lost 5 bases and the J segment 1 base; nucleotides outside the gene matches: 8. CDR3 in amino acids: CASSPPLAGRTDTQYF. CDR3 bases: TGTGCCAGCAGTCCACCGCTAGCGGGCCGCACAGATACGCAGTATTTT.

V is TRBV5-8 and J is TRBJ2-3, with D perhaps matching TRBD1 (6 bases). Per germline, CDR1 SGHTS and CDR2 YDEGEE. The length of the CDR3 is 16 residues. The V end lost 3 bases, the J end lost 2 bases, and 16 bases lay between the germline ends. The CDR3 loop is CASSSVGQTVTDTQYF. For the CDR3, the DNA is TGTGCCAGCAGCTCAGTGGGACAAACCGTCACAGATACGCAGTATTTT.

The gene calls are TRBV21-1 and TRBJ1-2; the DNA was not compared with TRBD1, the D call given in the table. TRBV21-1 is a pseudogene segment. The CDR3 runs 13 residues. As DNA, the CDR3 is TGTGCCAGGAAAGGAGACAGGGACTATGGCTACACCTTC. Protein product: CARKGDRDYGYTF.

In this sample, this clone turned up once. The J gene is TRBJ1-2, the V gene TRBV21-1; whether TRBD1, the table's D call, matches the DNA was not checked. TRBV21-1 has pseudogene status. The CDR3 extends over 15 amino acids. CDR3 coding DNA: TGTGCCAGCAGCCCTAGGACACTTCTTGACTATGGCTACACCTTC. As protein: CASSPRTLLDYGYTF.

The rearrangement links TRBV6-4 to TRBJ2-1; TRBD2 might be the D (5 bases). CDR1 is MRHNA and CDR2 is SNTAGT in the germline V gene. Trimming stripped 8 bases from V and 9 bases from J, with 17 bases between. This CDR3 is 13 amino acids long. CDR3 residues: CASGVQAGGEQFF. The CDR3 coding sequence is TGTGCCAGCGGCGTGCAGGCGGGCGGTGAGCAGTTCTTC.

In DNA form, the CDR3 reads TGTGCCAGCAGCTTGCCGGGACTAGCGGGAGGAAGGACCTACAATGAGCAGTTCTTC. Amino acids: CASSLPGLAGGRTYNEQFF. The V call is TRBV7-9, the J call TRBJ2-1; 15 positions match TRBD2. Trimming removed 3 bases from V and 2 bases from J; junction bases left unmatched: 8. The CDR3 covers 19 residues. Looked up from germline, CDR1 is SEHNR and CDR2 is FQNEAQ (reference sequence).

In this sample, this clone turned up once. The genes are TRBV7-9 and TRBJ1-1; 7 bases fit TRBD1. Germline V gene sequence: CDR1 SEHNR, CDR2 FQNEAQ (reference sequence). The CDR3 totals 15 residues. The V and J ends lost 4 bases and 5 bases, in that order; junction bases with no gene match: 10. As DNA, the CDR3 is TGTGCCAGCAGCTCAACACAGGGGTATGTGACTGAAGCTTTCTTT. Protein: CASSSTQGYVTEAFF.

This clone has just one count. The rearrangement uses TRBV15 and TRBJ2-2; the D is unclear. The length of the CDR3 is 14 residues. Germline V CDR1 and CDR2: LNHNV, YYDKDF (reference sequence). V was clipped by 0 bases and J by 7 bases, with 9 bases between them. The CDR3 spells CATSRDITDGELFF. Here the CDR3 DNA reads TGTGCCACCAGCAGAGATATTACAGACGGGGAGCTGTTTTTT.

The rearrangement links TRBV6-5 to TRBJ1-1; TRBD1 agrees at 7 bases. Germline loops: CDR1 MNHEY, CDR2 SVGAGI. V shed 5 bases and J 4 bases; nucleotides not matched to a gene: 4. The CDR3 runs 13 residues. The CDR3: CASSTDRATEAFF. CDR3 coding DNA: TGTGCCAGCAGTACTGACAGGGCCACTGAAGCTTTCTTT.

This chain connects TRBV18 to TRBJ2-7; 7 bases agree with TRBD1. This CDR3 is built from 16 residues. J gave up 1 base and V 2 bases, and 8 bases lay outside the gene matches. In germline, CDR1 is KGHSH, CDR2 LQKENI. CDR3 DNA sequence: TGTGCCAGCTCACCATCGAGACAGGGAATTTCCTACGAGCAGTACTTC. Encoded protein: CASSPSRQGISYEQYF.

The J gene is TRBJ2-1, the V gene TRBV19; TRBD1 agrees at 9 bases. The CDR3 extends over 13 amino acids. Germline-derived CDR1 and CDR2 are LNHDA and SQIVND (reference sequence). The V gene end was trimmed by 6 bases and the J gene end by 7 bases; junction bases not matched to a gene: 4. The CDR3 loop is CASRMTGGNEQFF. As DNA, the CDR3 is TGTGCCAGTAGAATGACAGGGGGGAATGAGCAGTTCTTC.

The chain links TRBV6-6 to TRBJ1-6; 10 bases agree with TRBD1. J was trimmed by 8 bases and V by 6 bases; bases with no gene match: 4. Germline V gene lookup returns CDR1 MNHNY and CDR2 SVGAGI (reference sequence). The CDR3 runs 14 residues. The DNA for the CDR3 is TGTGCCAGCAGCTATGGACAGGGGGATTCACCCCTCCACTTT. Translating gives CASSYGQGDSPLHF.

The CDR3 DNA reads TGTGCCTGGACCTTAGACAGTTTGGAAGCTTTCTTT. Its translation is CAWTLDSLEAFF. V gene TRBV30 combines with J gene TRBJ1-1, with D possibly matching TRBD1 (5 bases). V lost 4 bases to trimming and J lost 8 bases, with 14 bases between them. Germline V gene data show CDR1 as GTSNPN and CDR2 as SVGIG (reference sequence). The CDR3 is made up of 12 amino acids. The entire variable domain, with the rest obtained from reference TRBV30 and TRBJ1-1, is as follows: SQTIHQWPATLVQPVGSPLSLECTVEGTSNPNLYWYRQAAGRGLQLLFYSVGIGQISSEVPQNLSASRPQDRQFILSSKKLLLSDSGFYLCAWTLDSLEAFFGQGTRLTVV.

This chain uses TRBV29-1 with TRBJ1-1; a possible D gene is TRBD1 (6 bases). V was trimmed by 4 bases and J by 4 bases, leaving 13 bases between them. This CDR3 is built from 13 residues. Germline loops: CDR1 SQVTM, CDR2 ANQGSEA. CDR3 sequence: CSVVEQGSTEAFF. The CDR3 DNA follows: TGCAGCGTTGTCGAGCAGGGGTCCACTGAAGCTTTCTTT.